These 21 T cell receptor beta chains share one sample of origin, sequenced in a study of shared clonotypes between healthy human individuals (TCRdb year 2020). The method behind the library was the immunoSEQ multiplex PCR assay. TCRdb stores this immuneACCESS table with in-frame sequences only. Part of the clones is absent; in the studies checked, under half of the shortfall reflects unresolved V genes, and no reason is known for the rest. The sample records about half a million clones, about 85% of which are singletons. The ten largest account for approximately 13% of the sample. The sequencing sample was made of PBMCs. The origin of the receptors is a woman between 35 and 50 years old in good health. Some clones in this sample may be carry-over from other donors' samples.

V usage is TRBV7-2 and J usage is TRBJ1-5; the match to TRBD1 covers 7 bases. Germline CDR1 SGHTA, CDR2 FQGNSA. This CDR3 region has 15 residues. The V gene end was trimmed by 1 base and the J gene end by 5 bases; junction bases not matched to a gene: 5. DNA of the CDR3: TGTGCCAGCAGCTTAGAGGTACAGGGGCATCAGCCCCAGCATTTT. The encoded protein is CASSLEVQGHQPQHF. Full variable domain (outside the CDR3, taken from reference TRBV7-2 and TRBJ1-5): GAGVSQSPSNKVTEKGKDVELRCDPISGHTALYWYRQSLGQGLEFLIYFQGNSAPDKSGLPSDRFSAERTGGSVSTLTIQRTQQEDSAVYLCASSLEVQGHQPQHFGDGTRLSIL.

This chain uses TRBV29-1 with TRBJ2-2; TRBD2 might be the D (6 bases). The CDR3 is 15 amino acids. The V end lost 6 bases, the J end lost 1 base, and 15 bases lay between the germline ends. In germline, CDR1 is SQVTM, CDR2 ANQGSEA. As DNA, the CDR3 is TGCAGCGTATCGGAGGGCCTGGGGAACACCGGGGAGCTGTTTTTT. Its protein is CSVSEGLGNTGELFF.

This rearrangement joins TRBV6-1 to TRBJ2-3; D call uncertain. This CDR3 is built from 14 residues. V lost 5 bases to trimming and J lost 0 bases, with 9 bases between them. From germline, CDR1 is MNHNS and CDR2 SASEGT. Here the CDR3 DNA reads TGTGCCAGCAGTACACTTTATAGCACAGATACGCAGTATTTT. This gives the protein CASSTLYSTDTQYF.

This chain joins TRBV30 and TRBJ2-2, with D possibly TRBD2 on 6 matching bases. The CDR3 contains 14 residues. Germline V gene lookup returns CDR1 GTSNPN and CDR2 SVGIG (reference sequence). The V end was cut by 4 bases, the J end by 6 bases, with 15 bases between. CDR3 amino acids: CAWTEGREAGELFF. The CDR3 DNA sequence: TGTGCCTGGACGGAGGGGCGTGAGGCCGGGGAGCTGTTTTTT.

The chain recombines TRBV5-1 with TRBJ2-1; TRBD2 aligns across 11 bases. The CDR3 is made up of 14 amino acids. With V trimmed by 7 bases and J by 5 bases, 5 bases remained unmatched. CDR1 is SGHRS, CDR2 YFSETQ, per germline. CDR3 sequence: CASAELAGDNEQFF. The CDR3 DNA reads TGCGCCAGCGCGGAACTAGCGGGAGACAATGAGCAGTTCTTC.

The chain links TRBV27 to TRBJ1-5; D call uncertain. The CDR3 contains 13 residues. Germline V CDR1 and CDR2: MNHEY, SMNVEV (reference sequence). V shed 3 bases and J shed 3 bases, with 6 bases lying between them. CDR3 DNA sequence: TGTGCCAGCAGTTTCACTTACAATCAGCCCCAGCATTTT. Translation: CASSFTYNQPQHF.

On this clone itself: Other DNA sequences within the sample encode an identical CDR3. The chain couples TRBV19 to TRBJ1-5; D uncertain. Germline V lookup: CDR1 LNHDA, CDR2 SQIVND (reference sequence). This CDR3 region has 15 residues. V lost 1 base to trimming and J lost 0 bases, with 7 bases between them. Written as DNA, the CDR3 is TGTGCCAGTAGTATAGGACGATATAGCAATCAGCCCCAGCATTTT. Its translation is CASSIGRYSNQPQHF.

The V call is TRBV10-3, the J call TRBJ2-5, with 7 nucleotides matching TRBD1. The J call could be wrong; TRBJ2-7 is a better fit for the DNA end. The CDR3 consists of 14 residues. The germline CDR1 and CDR2 sequences are ENHRY and SYGVKD. The CDR3 DNA is TGTGCCATCAGTGAGGAATGGGACAGTTACGAGCAGTACTTC. Translation: CAISEEWDSYEQYF.

V is TRBV6-6 and J is TRBJ2-7; 7 bases agree with TRBD1. CDR3 size: 15 residues. Trimming at V came to 4 bases and at J to 2 bases, leaving 8 bases not matched to a gene. Germline V gene data show CDR1 as MNHNY and CDR2 as SVGAGI (reference sequence). The CDR3 reads CASSSHQDRTYEQYF. In DNA form, the CDR3 reads TGTGCCAGCAGTTCTCACCAGGACAGGACCTACGAGCAGTACTTC.

V is TRBV10-1 and J is TRBJ2-7, with a tentative D call TRBD2 (6 bases). The V gene's germline CDR1 is WNHNN and CDR2 SYGVQD (reference sequence). The CDR3 consists of 14 residues. Trimming pared 0 bases from V and 6 bases from J, leaving 12 bases between. The CDR3 sequence: CASSESRTTLEQYF. The DNA of the CDR3 is TGCGCCAGCAGTGAGTCGAGGACTACCCTCGAGCAGTACTTC.

The table lists this clone with a few counts. V is TRBV28 and J is TRBJ2-3; D is possibly TRBD2 (6 bases). CDR1 and CDR2 from the germline V gene are MDHEN and SYDVKM. V lost 3 bases to trimming and J lost 2 bases, with 15 bases between them. This CDR3 comprises 16 residues. The CDR3 region has the DNA TGTGCCAGCAGTTTTAACCGGGAGCGAATCACAGATACGCAGTATTTT. Translated, it gives CASSFNRERITDTQYF.

CDR3 bases: TGTGCCAGCTCACCGAGTACCGTAAAGACCCAGTACTTC. As protein: CASSPSTVKTQYF. J is TRBJ2-5 and V is TRBV18; D call uncertain. Trimming cost V 3 bases and J 6 bases, with 11 bases left between them. Germline V gene sequence: CDR1 KGHSH, CDR2 LQKENI. The CDR3 sequence is 13 residues long.

The J gene is TRBJ1-2, the V gene TRBV4-1; D is uncertain. V shed 3 bases and J shed 3 bases, with 11 bases lying between them. Looked up from germline, CDR1 is MGHRA and CDR2 is YSYEKL. The CDR3 is made up of 14 amino acids. The CDR3 bases are TGCGCCAGCAGCCACCTCCTAGTCGACTATGGCTACACCTTC. Protein: CASSHLLVDYGYTF.

The rearrangement links TRBV6-5 to TRBJ2-6; no reliable D call. V lost 4 bases to trimming and J lost 2 bases, with 3 bases between them. CDR3 size: 13 residues. Germline assignment: CDR1 MNHEY and CDR2 SVGAGI. The CDR3 DNA follows: TGTGCCAGCAGTTTTCCTGGGGCCAACGTCCTGACTTTC. The encoded protein is CASSFPGANVLTF.

CDR3 bases: TGTGCCAGCAGCTTAATGGTAGCGGGAGGCACAGATACGCAGTATTTT. Its protein product is CASSLMVAGGTDTQYF. V gene TRBV7-2 combines with J gene TRBJ2-3, with 9 bases identical to TRBD2. Germline CDR1 SGHTA, CDR2 FQGNSA. J lost 1 base, V lost 2 bases, and 4 bases had no gene match. CDR3 length: 16 residues.

The chain carries TRBV28 and TRBJ2-1; TRBD2 matches at 13 bases. Germline CDR1 is MDHEN and CDR2 is SYDVKM. CDR3 length: 15 residues. V shed 2 bases and J 8 bases; nucleotides not matched to a gene: 3. The CDR3 DNA sequence: TGTGCCAGCAGTTTAGCCGGACTAGCGGGAGATGAGCAGTTCTTC. Translation: CASSLAGLAGDEQFF.

J is TRBJ2-7 and V is TRBV5-1; weak D call: TRBD2 (6 bases). CDR1 and CDR2 (germline): SGHRS, YFSETQ. This CDR3 spans 15 amino acids. Trimming took 7 bases from V and 5 from J, leaving 22 bases between them. CDR3: CASALGGTMPHEQYF. The CDR3 DNA reads as TGCGCCAGCGCCCTTGGGGGGACCATGCCCCACGAGCAGTACTTC.

The V gene is TRBV7-2, the J gene TRBJ1-1; 7 nucleotides line up with TRBD1. The CDR3 spans 13 residues. The V segment lost 5 bases and the J segment 6 bases; nucleotides outside the gene matches: 6. Germline values: CDR1 SGHTA, CDR2 FQGNSA. CDR3 loop: CASSPGGVAEAFF. Written as DNA, the CDR3 is TGTGCCAGCAGCCCAGGGGGAGTGGCTGAAGCTTTCTTT.

The chain has TRBV25-1 and TRBJ2-3; D gene uncertain. The V gene's germline CDR1 is MGHDK and CDR2 SYGVNS. Trimming removed 5 bases at V and 1 base at J, with 19 bases between. The CDR3 is made up of 17 amino acids. The CDR3 DNA sequence: TGTGCCAGCAGTCAAGGTAGAGGATCGTCTGGCACAGATACGCAGTATTTT. This encodes CASSQGRGSSGTDTQYF. Supplemented by reference TRBV25-1 and TRBJ2-3, the full variable domain reads EADIYQTPRYLVIGTGKKITLECSQTMGHDKMYWYQQDPGMELHLIHYSYGVNSTEKGDLSSESTVSRIRTEHFPLTLESARPSHTSQYLCASSQGRGSSGTDTQYFGPGTRLTVL.

V is TRBV18 and J is TRBJ2-1; D may be TRBD2 (5 bases). Trimming removed 0 bases from V and 10 bases from J, with 7 bases in between. The CDR3 contains 12 residues. From germline, CDR1 is KGHSH and CDR2 LQKENI. The CDR3 spells CASSPPQREQFF. For the CDR3, the DNA is TGTGCCAGCTCACCACCGCAGCGGGAGCAGTTCTTC. Full variable domain (missing parts from reference TRBV18 and TRBJ2-1): NAGVMQNPRHLVRRRGQEARLRCSPMKGHSHVYWYRQLPEEGLKFMVYLQKENIIDESGMPKERFSAEFPKEGPSILRIQQVVRGDSAAYFCASSPPQREQFFGPGTRLTVL.

The chain carries TRBV11-1 and TRBJ2-1, with a tentative D call TRBD2 (5 bases). The germline CDR1 and CDR2 sequences are SGHAT and FQDESV (reference sequence). The CDR3 contains 12 residues. The V end was cut by 6 bases, the J end by 5 bases, with 8 bases between. CDR3 protein: CASRKRNNEQFF. In DNA, the CDR3 is TGTGCCAGCAGAAAGCGGAACAATGAGCAGTTCTTC.